Sequencing of this TCR beta chain was carried out in a study of blood T cells in healthy people across ages. About the study: About one barcoded beta molecule per two T cells was captured by template switching. Whole-study findings and limits: Versus aged donors, long-lived donors had higher diversity and more naive CD4+ cells. Because donor CMV status was unknown, expanded clonotype changes were possibly confounded.

About this clonotype itself: Its antigen is unknown. Relative to the germline gene, one junction end is altered; a read error may explain this.

A second PCR of about 6 to 11 cycles used a sample-barcoded 5' primer and a J-beta primer mix. At least 2.5 million CDR3-containing paired-end reads were obtained per sample. TCRdb processed the 5' RACE reads anew with MiXCR; each CDR3 protein has one entry. In the table there are 800,000 to 950,000 distinct CDR3 sequences, 35% to 40% of which are singletons. The CDR3 covers 12 residues. Germline-derived CDR1 and CDR2 are DFQATT and SNEGSKA (reference sequence). Sample: blood. The rearrangement joins TRBV20-1 to TRBJ2-5; D might be TRBD1 or TRBD2, each matching 6 bases. This TCR came from a man aged 18 to 30 in good health. The CDR3 here is CRTGGQKETQYF. For the CDR3, the DNA is TGCAGAACCGGGGGCCAGAAAGAGACCCAGTATTTC.